Below, 25 T cell receptor beta chains from the same sample are listed, as sequenced in a study of T cell changes during pregnancy in multiple sclerosis. Libraries were prepared by immunoSEQ multiplex PCR; TCRdb keeps only in-frame clonotypes and omits some of them. The sample shows about 110,000 clones, about 90% of them seen only once. The sequenced sample was peripheral blood, obtained before pregnancy. All receptors come from a female donor with multiple sclerosis, enrolled in a pregnancy study.

Written as DNA, the CDR3 is TGTGCCAGCAGCTCGACAGCAGACCTGGCCAAAAACATTCAGTACTTC. Amino acid sequence: CASSSTADLAKNIQYF. The V call is TRBV7-9, the J call TRBJ2-4; a possible D gene is TRBD1 (5 bases). CDR1 and CDR2 (germline): SEHNR, FQNEAQ (reference sequence). The CDR3 totals 16 residues. Trimming took off 4 bases at V and 1 base at J, with 14 bases between the two ends.

V is TRBV27 and J is TRBJ2-1; 8 nucleotides line up with TRBD2. The CDR3 runs 14 residues. Germline CDR1 is MNHEY and CDR2 is SMNVEV (reference sequence). Trimming at V came to 6 bases and at J to 9 bases, leaving 10 bases not matched to a gene. The CDR3 nucleotides read TGTGCCAGCAGCGCCGGGACTAGTTACGGTGAGCAGTTCTTC. Translating gives CASSAGTSYGEQFF.

The CDR3 region has the DNA TGTGCCAGCGAACCCCGACAGGGACGGAACACTGAAGCTTTCTTT. Translation: CASEPRQGRNTEAFF. The genes are TRBV2 and TRBJ1-1; 7 nucleotides align to TRBD1. Trimming took 8 bases from V and 1 from J; bases not matched to a gene: 10. The CDR3 sequence is 15 residues long. The V gene's germline CDR1 is SNHLY and CDR2 FYNNEI.

In DNA form, the CDR3 reads TGTGCCAGCACTACTATCCCTGTTCTCAATGAGCAGTTCTTC. It yields the protein CASTTIPVLNEQFF. This rearrangement joins TRBV7-9 to TRBJ2-1; D remains ambiguous. Trimming cost V 7 bases and J 6 bases, with 16 bases left between them. This CDR3 comprises 14 residues. Germline V gene sequence: CDR1 SEHNR, CDR2 FQNEAQ (reference sequence).

This clone was seen once. This sequence joins TRBV11-1 and TRBJ1-2; D is ambiguous. V lost 1 base and J lost 8, with 11 bases in between. From germline, CDR1 is SGHAT and CDR2 FQDESV (reference sequence). This CDR3 has 13 residues. As DNA, the CDR3 is TGTGCCAGCAGCTTAGAAACACGGGGAGGCTACACCTTC. Its protein is CASSLETRGGYTF.

V gene TRBV11-3 combines with J gene TRBJ2-1, with D possibly TRBD2 on 6 matching bases. The CDR3 loop spans 13 amino acids. From germline, CDR1 is SGHNT and CDR2 YENEEA. V dropped 0 bases and J dropped 12 bases, with 12 bases sitting between them. DNA for the CDR3: TGTGCCAGCAGCTTAGATACTAGGACTACGCAGTTCTTC. This gives the protein CASSLDTRTTQFF.

The genes are TRBV11-3 and TRBJ2-5, with D perhaps TRBD1 (6 bases). CDR3 length: 14 amino acids. The germline V gene encodes CDR1 SGHNT and CDR2 YENEEA. Trimming took off 5 bases at V and 4 bases at J, with 14 bases between the two ends. The CDR3 reads CASSPSRGSETQYF. The CDR3 nucleotides are TGTGCCAGCAGCCCCAGTAGGGGGTCAGAGACCCAGTACTTC.

The rearrangement joins TRBV19 to TRBJ1-2; no clear D. Trimming took off 3 bases at V and 6 bases at J, with 14 bases between the two ends. Germline assignment: CDR1 LNHDA and CDR2 SQIVND (reference sequence). This CDR3 region has 14 residues. The CDR3 region has the DNA TGTGCCAGTAGTATGGGCACCCTTAGGAATGGCTACACCTTC. Encoded protein: CASSMGTLRNGYTF. Combining the CDR3 with reference TRBV19 and TRBJ1-2 gives the whole variable domain DGGITQSPKYLFRKEGQNVTLSCEQNLNHDAMYWYRQDPGQGLRLIYYSQIVNDFQKGDIAEGYSVSREKKESFPLTVTSAQKNPTAFYLCASSMGTLRNGYTFGSGTRLTVV.

The chain has TRBV25-1 and TRBJ1-2; 9 bases fit TRBD1. Germline values: CDR1 MGHDK, CDR2 SYGVNS. The CDR3 is 16 amino acids. With 3 bases clipped from V and 4 bases from J, the junction kept 9 bases outside the gene matches. CDR3 coding DNA: TGTGCCAGCAGTGACCCAGGACAGGGGTTGAGCTATGGCTACACCTTC. As protein: CASSDPGQGLSYGYTF.

This clone was recorded once. The CDR3 DNA sequence: TGTGCCAGTAGTATGCCCGGGGATGGCTACACCTTC. Translated: CASSMPGDGYTF. The rearrangement uses TRBV19 and TRBJ1-2; D gene ambiguous. This CDR3 contains 12 residues. V was cut by 3 bases and J by 6 bases, with 8 bases left in between. In germline, CDR1 is LNHDA, CDR2 SQIVND (reference sequence).

This rearrangement joins TRBV7-8 to TRBJ2-1; 9 positions agree with TRBD2. The germline CDR1 and CDR2 sequences are SGHVS and FQNEAQ. V lost 0 bases and J lost 6; bases outside the gene matches: 12. The CDR3 is 18 residues long. The CDR3 DNA reads as TGTGCCAGCAGCTTAGCCGGCGGGGGGGCTTTAAGGGGCAATGAGCAGTTCTTC. Translation gives CASSLAGGGALRGNEQFF. Filled out from reference TRBV7-8 and TRBJ2-1, the complete variable domain reads GAGVSQSPRYKVAKRGQDVALRCDPISGHVSLFWYQQALGQGPEFLTYFQNEAQLDKSGLPSDRFFAERPEGSVSTLKIQRTQQEDSAVYLCASSLAGGGALRGNEQFFGPGTRLTVL.

This chain connects TRBV29-1 to TRBJ2-7; D ambiguous. V lost 4 bases, J lost 0 bases, and 10 bases lay in between. The germline V gene encodes CDR1 SQVTM and CDR2 ANQGSEA. The CDR3 length is 13 residues. The CDR3 reads CSVGSGSSYEQYF. CDR3 nucleotide sequence: TGCAGCGTTGGTTCCGGGTCCTCCTACGAGCAGTACTTC.

This CDR3 is CASSYPEDSGAQETQYF. CDR3 sequence (DNA): TGTGCCAGCAGCTACCCAGAGGATAGCGGGGCCCAAGAGACCCAGTACTTC. V and J are TRBV11-3 and TRBJ2-5, with 8 positions matching TRBD2. This CDR3 spans 17 amino acids. The junction had 11 bases not matched to a gene; V was cut back by 4 bases and J by 1 base. Germline CDR1 and CDR2: SGHNT and YENEEA.

As for this clone: Other DNA sequences from this sample encode an identical CDR3 as well. The chain couples TRBV14 to TRBJ1-1; TRBD1 matches 7 bases. The CDR3 has 15 residues. Germline V gives CDR1 SGHDN, CDR2 FVKESK. After removal of 4 bases from V and 0 bases from J, the junction contained 5 bases not matched to a gene. In DNA form, the CDR3 reads TGTGCCAGCAGCCTTAGGACAGGTATGAACACTGAAGCTTTCTTT. It specifies CASSLRTGMNTEAFF.

This chain uses TRBV11-2 with TRBJ1-6; D remains unclear. Germline-derived CDR1 and CDR2 are SGHAT and FQNNGV. This CDR3 contains 14 residues. V was cut by 1 base and J by 8 bases, with 9 bases left in between. In DNA, the CDR3 is TGTGCCAGCAGCTTAGGAGGATTCTATTCACCCCTCCACTTT. Protein sequence: CASSLGGFYSPLHF. Full variable domain (outside the CDR3, taken from reference TRBV11-2 and TRBJ1-6): EAGVAQSPRYKIIEKRQSVAFWCNPISGHATLYWYQQILGQGPKLLIQFQNNGVVDDSQLPKDRFSAERLKGVDSTLKIQPAKLEDSAVYLCASSLGGFYSPLHFGNGTRLTVT.

The chain carries TRBV27 and TRBJ2-7, with D possibly being TRBD2 (6 bases). Trimming took 3 bases from V and 2 from J, leaving 14 bases between them. The CDR3 has 15 residues. Germline CDR1 reads MNHEY; CDR2 reads SMNVEV (reference sequence). CDR3 in DNA: TGTGCCAGCAGTTTGCTCGGGGGTCAGACCTACGAGCAGTACTTC. As protein: CASSLLGGQTYEQYF.

The chain recombines TRBV14 with TRBJ2-1; D is possibly TRBD2 (7 bases). The CDR3 totals 17 residues. Per germline, CDR1 SGHDN and CDR2 FVKESK. The ends were cut back, 1 base at V and 6 bases at J, with 19 bases in the middle. CDR3 bases: TGTGCCAGCAGCCAAGCACTTATCGGGGGGCCGAGCAATGAGCAGTTCTTC. Encoded protein: CASSQALIGGPSNEQFF.

The chain recombines TRBV27 with TRBJ1-1; D is unresolved. The CDR3 covers 15 residues. Deletions cut 3 bases from V and 4 bases from J, with 15 bases between. Germline V gives CDR1 MNHEY, CDR2 SMNVEV (reference sequence). CDR3 residues: CASSLDSLRVTEAFF. Written as DNA, the CDR3 is TGTGCCAGCAGTTTGGATAGCCTACGAGTCACTGAAGCTTTCTTT.

V usage is TRBV5-4 and J usage is TRBJ1-4, with 10 bases aligning to TRBD1. V trimming: 0 bases; J trimming: 4 bases; junction bases outside the gene matches: 3. Germline V gene sequence: CDR1 SGHNT, CDR2 YYREEE (reference sequence). The CDR3 sequence is 16 residues long. The CDR3 DNA reads TGTGCCAGCAGCTTGGCCAGGGACAGGGGTAATGAAAAACTGTTTTTT. This sequence encodes CASSLARDRGNEKLFF. Drawing the rest from reference TRBV5-4 and TRBJ1-4, the complete variable domain is ETGVTQSPTHLIKTRGQQVTLRCSSQSGHNTVSWYQQALGQGPQFIFQYYREEENGRGNFPPRFSGLQFPNYSSELNVNALELDDSALYLCASSLARDRGNEKLFFGSGTQLSVL.

This chain joins TRBV6-1 and TRBJ1-5; D is possibly TRBD1 (5 bases). CDR3 length: 13 amino acids. Germline values: CDR1 MNHNS, CDR2 SASEGT. Trimming stripped 3 bases from V and 6 bases from J, with 9 bases between. The CDR3 is CASSEGQLQPQHF. In nucleotides, the CDR3 is TGTGCCAGCAGTGAGGGGCAGCTTCAGCCCCAGCATTTT.

The chain couples TRBV30 to TRBJ1-6; TRBD1 might be the D (5 bases). V lost 1 base and J lost 8, with 18 bases in between. The CDR3 is made up of 16 amino acids. Germline CDR1 GTSNPN, CDR2 SVGIG (reference sequence). CDR3 sequence (DNA): TGTGCCTGGAGTGCAGCCCTTGGCACAGGCCATTCACCCCTCCACTTT. Protein product: CAWSAALGTGHSPLHF.

This clone showed up just once. The chain couples TRBV7-8 to TRBJ1-5; D gene ambiguous. Per the germline V gene, CDR1 is SGHVS and CDR2 is FQNEAQ. The CDR3 is 15 amino acids. Trimming left V 2 bases short and J 1 base short, with 9 bases between. CDR3 coding DNA: TGTGCCAGCAGCTTATCTTCGGGGAGCAATCAGCCCCAGCATTTT. This gives the protein CASSLSSGSNQPQHF.

V and J are TRBV2 and TRBJ2-7; 8 nucleotides match TRBD1. Trimming at V came to 4 bases and at J to 3 bases, leaving 5 bases not matched to a gene. The CDR3 totals 14 residues. From germline, CDR1 is SNHLY and CDR2 FYNNEI. The CDR3 DNA is TGTGCCAGCAGTGTGTGGACAGGGAACTACGAGCAGTACTTC. Translating it yields CASSVWTGNYEQYF. The variable domain in full, with the rest retrieved from reference TRBV2 and TRBJ2-7, is EPEVTQTPSHQVTQMGQEVILRCVPISNHLYFYWYRQILGQKVEFLVSFYNNEISEKSEIFDDQFSVERPDGSNFTLKIRSTKLEDSAMYFCASSVWTGNYEQYFGPGTRLTVT.

The chain is built from TRBV13 and TRBJ1-1; TRBD1 agrees at 9 bases. V was clipped by 4 bases and J by 11 bases; unmatched bases: 14. This CDR3 region has 15 residues. Germline assignment: CDR1 PRHDT and CDR2 FYEKMQ (reference sequence). This chain's CDR3 is CASSSRDRERVAAFF. The CDR3 DNA follows: TGTGCCAGCAGCTCCCGGGACAGGGAACGTGTAGCGGCTTTCTTT.

The CDR3 DNA sequence: TGTGCCAGCAGTAGGGCAGGGGGCCTGGAGACCCAGTACTTC. This codes for CASSRAGGLETQYF. V usage is TRBV27 and J usage is TRBJ2-5; 8 bases agree with TRBD1. V was pared by 5 bases and J by 5 bases, with 7 bases of the junction left unmatched. From germline, CDR1 is MNHEY and CDR2 SMNVEV (reference sequence). CDR3 length: 14 residues.